This TCR beta chain was observed in a study of T cell repertoires in cytomegalovirus infection. TCRdb itself ran the reads through MiXCR, one entry per CDR3 protein. Among some 500,000 distinct CDR3 sequences listed, about 33% were seen once. Losses at the gene ends were 5 bases for V and 4 bases for J; bases not matched to a gene: 5. This CDR3 contains 16 residues. The germline V gene encodes CDR1 SGHTA and CDR2 FQGTGA. As regards this clonotype: What it recognizes is unknown.

The specimen was cultured PBMCs, collected from culture after CMV antigen stimulation. This TCR derives from a human donor in good health (CMV status not recorded). Some clones in this sample may be carry-over from other donors' samples. This chain uses TRBV7-3 with TRBJ2-5; 15 bases fit TRBD2. The CDR3 DNA is TGTGCCAGCAGCCCAGGGACTAGCGGGAGGTTAGAGACCCAGTACTTC. Its translation: CASSPGTSGRLETQYF.